The 21 T cell receptor beta chains presented below share a single source sample, sequenced in a study of blood T cell repertoires in COVID-19. Assay used: immunoSEQ multiplex PCR; TCRdb lists only in-frame clones, some missing. In the table there are more than 450,000 clones, about 90% of which are singletons. Sequencing input: PBMCs or T cells enriched from blood (not recorded which). These receptors were taken from a woman aged 18-35 years who had recovered from COVID-19.

This clone was observed a few times. V and J are TRBV5-5 and TRBJ1-3; no definite D call. V dropped 1 base and J dropped 8 bases, with 19 bases sitting between them. The germline gives CDR1 SGHKS, CDR2 YYEKEE (reference sequence). The CDR3 has 16 residues. CDR3 nucleotides: TGTGCCAGCAGCTTGTACGGGTCAGCGTCGGGATACACCATATATTTT. It specifies CASSLYGSASGYTIYF. Complete variable domain (other parts from reference TRBV5-5 and TRBJ1-3): DAGVTQSPTHLIKTRGQQVTLRCSPISGHKSVSWYQQVLGQGPQFIFQYYEKEERGRGNFPDRFSARQFPNYSSELNVNALLLGDSALYLCASSLYGSASGYTIYFGEGSWLTVV.

The chain links TRBV27 to TRBJ2-3, with a tentative D call TRBD1 (6 bases). The CDR3 length is 13 residues. V lost 1 base and J 6 bases, leaving 8 bases between the germline ends. Per germline, CDR1 MNHEY and CDR2 SMNVEV (reference sequence). CDR3 sequence: CASSLWTEDTQYF. The CDR3 DNA reads TGTGCCAGCAGTTTATGGACAGAGGATACGCAGTATTTT.

The CDR3 DNA follows: TGTGCCAGTAGTACTAGCGGGGGTCGCGGAAGGAATGAGCAGTTCTTC. Translation: CASSTSGGRGRNEQFF. The V call is TRBV19, the J call TRBJ2-1, with TRBD2 identical over 10 bases. Germline V gives CDR1 LNHDA, CDR2 SQIVND (reference sequence). The CDR3 consists of 16 residues. Unmatched junction bases numbered 10, after V lost 4 bases and J lost 7 bases.

The J gene is TRBJ2-5, the V gene TRBV6-6; D remains unclear. From germline, CDR1 is MNHNY and CDR2 SVGAGI (reference sequence). CDR3 size: 12 residues. The germline V and J ends were trimmed by 6 bases and 1 base, with 6 bases remaining between them. CDR3 DNA: TGTGCCAGCAGGCTACTCCAAGAGACCCAGTACTTC. Translating gives CASRLLQETQYF.

The sample holds one count of this clone. This rearrangement joins TRBV28 to TRBJ2-3; no reliable D call. V lost 6 bases to trimming and J lost 0 bases, with 7 bases between them. Germline V gene lookup returns CDR1 MDHEN and CDR2 SYDVKM. The CDR3 length is 13 residues. CDR3 coding DNA: TGTGCCAGCAGGACATCTAGCACAGATACGCAGTATTTT. It yields the protein CASRTSSTDTQYF.

CDR3 sequence reads: CASSLSSPREQYF. In DNA form, the CDR3 reads TGTGCCAGCAGTTTATCGTCCCCCCGCGAGCAGTACTTC. The V and J genes are TRBV27 and TRBJ2-7; no definite D call. The CDR3 consists of 13 residues. V was clipped by 0 bases and J by 6 bases, with 9 bases between them. Per the germline V gene, CDR1 is MNHEY and CDR2 is SMNVEV (reference sequence).

This clone came up once. Written as DNA, the CDR3 is TGTGCCAGCGCCTTAATCGGGGGTCACACTGAAGCTTTCTTT. Protein sequence: CASALIGGHTEAFF. This rearrangement joins TRBV6-4 to TRBJ1-1, with a possible D match to TRBD1 (5 bases). The V end was cut by 8 bases, the J end by 3 bases, with 16 bases between. Germline CDR1 MRHNA, CDR2 SNTAGT. CDR3 size: 14 residues.

J is TRBJ1-2 and V is TRBV6-5; the D gene is possibly TRBD1 (5 bases). Germline V gene data show CDR1 as MNHEY and CDR2 as SVGAGI. This CDR3 has 13 amino acids. With 7 bases removed from V and 5 bases from J, the gap between germline ends came to 14 bases. The CDR3 coding sequence is TGTGCCAGCATCAGCACGGGGGTGTATGGCTACACCTTC. Protein product: CASISTGVYGYTF.

This rearrangement joins TRBV6-4 to TRBJ2-1, with 8 bases that match TRBD2. There are 15 residues in the CDR3. Per the germline V gene, CDR1 is MRHNA and CDR2 is SNTAGT. V gave up 6 bases and J gave up 5 bases; unmatched junction bases: 9. The CDR3 sequence is CASSQEAGANNEQFF. The CDR3 DNA sequence: TGTGCCAGCAGCCAAGAAGCGGGGGCGAACAATGAGCAGTTCTTC.

This clone was recorded once. This chain links TRBV20-1 with TRBJ1-1; D is possibly TRBD1 (6 bases). This CDR3 comprises 17 residues. Per the germline V gene, CDR1 is DFQATT and CDR2 is SNEGSKA (reference sequence). V lost 4 bases and J lost 1, with 22 bases in between. The CDR3 here is CSANEALPDRPNTEAFF. CDR3 in DNA: TGCAGTGCTAATGAGGCCCTCCCCGACAGGCCGAACACTGAAGCTTTCTTT.

The chain couples TRBV29-1 to TRBJ2-2, with D tentatively TRBD2 (5 bases). Trimming stripped 7 bases from V and 6 bases from J, with 12 bases between. The CDR3 has 12 residues. The germline CDR1 and CDR2 sequences are SQVTM and ANQGSEA. This chain's CDR3 is CSAEEEAGELFF. Written as DNA, the CDR3 is TGCAGCGCGGAGGAGGAAGCCGGGGAGCTGTTTTTT.

Remarks on this clone: The junction shows a germline mismatch at one end, possibly a read error. This chain joins TRBV5-1 and TRBJ1-1; TRBD1 agrees at 9 bases. The CDR3 covers 15 residues. The germline gives CDR1 SGHRS, CDR2 YFSETQ. The CDR3 DNA reads as TGCGCCAGCAGCTTAGGACAGGGGATGAAGACTGAAGCTTTCTTT. This codes for CASSLGQGMKTEAFF.

The rearrangement links TRBV3-1 (or the pseudogene TRBV3-2) to TRBJ1-2; maybe TRBD1 (6 bases). The length of the CDR3 is 12 residues. V lost 6 bases and J lost 5, with 10 bases in between. CDR1 and CDR2 (germline): LGHDT, YNNKEL (reference sequence). The CDR3 DNA reads TGTGCCAGCAGTATACAGGGTTATGGCTACACCTTC. Translated, it gives CASSIQGYGYTF.

The chain uses TRBV7-2 and TRBJ1-2, with 9 bases that match TRBD1. Per the germline V gene, CDR1 is SGHTA and CDR2 is FQGNSA. V lost 5 bases and J lost 5; bases outside the gene matches: 6. The CDR3 is made up of 14 amino acids. The chain's CDR3 is CASSPGTGTYGYTF. CDR3 coding DNA: TGTGCCAGCAGCCCCGGGACAGGGACTTATGGCTACACCTTC.

V gene TRBV27 combines with J gene TRBJ2-7; 8 bases align to TRBD2. From germline, CDR1 is MNHEY and CDR2 SMNVEV (reference sequence). This CDR3 is built from 16 residues. V was pared by 5 bases and J by 2 bases, with 11 bases of the junction left unmatched. The chain's CDR3 is CASSPPGGEGTYEQYF. Here the CDR3 DNA reads TGTGCCAGCAGTCCTCCGGGGGGGGAGGGCACCTACGAGCAGTACTTC.

The V and J genes are TRBV5-1 and TRBJ1-2, with a weak D call TRBD1 (5 bases). The CDR3 is 13 amino acids. Germline V gene sequence: CDR1 SGHRS, CDR2 YFSETQ. Trimming pared 4 bases from V and 7 bases from J, leaving 14 bases between. The CDR3 reads CASSPGGGSGYTF. The CDR3 bases are TGCGCCAGCAGCCCCGGGGGAGGAAGTGGCTACACCTTC.

The chain uses TRBV6-5 and TRBJ1-2; a weak D match, TRBD1 (5 bases). V lost 8 bases and J lost 7, with 14 bases in between. CDR3 length equals 12 residues. Germline CDR1 MNHEY, CDR2 SVGAGI. CDR3 protein: CASVRQLFGYTF. The CDR3 DNA follows: TGTGCCAGCGTTAGACAGTTATTTGGCTACACCTTC.

The rearrangement joins TRBV5-1 to TRBJ1-2; a weak D match, TRBD1 (6 bases). Germline assignment: CDR1 SGHRS and CDR2 YFSETQ. V dropped 4 bases and J dropped 5 bases, with 15 bases sitting between them. The CDR3 spans 14 residues. The CDR3, as DNA: TGCGCCAGCAGCCTCAACCTACAGGGATATGGCTACACCTTC. It yields the protein CASSLNLQGYGYTF.

This sequence joins TRBV19 and TRBJ2-7; TRBD2 matches 11 bases. V was pared by 5 bases and J by 2 bases, with 8 bases of the junction left unmatched. Germline CDR1 and CDR2: LNHDA and SQIVND (reference sequence). The CDR3 is made up of 16 amino acids. CDR3 amino acids: CASSPLAGGPTYEQYF. DNA for the CDR3: TGTGCCAGTAGTCCGTTAGCGGGGGGGCCTACCTACGAGCAGTACTTC.

The rearrangement uses TRBV5-1 and TRBJ2-1; 11 positions agree with TRBD1. V lost 3 bases, J lost 7 bases, and 6 bases stayed unmatched. The CDR3 runs to 15 residues. Germline V lookup: CDR1 SGHRS, CDR2 YFSETQ. The CDR3 region has the DNA TGCGCCAGCAGCTCCCGGGACAGGGGGAGGAATGAGCAGTTCTTC. This gives the protein CASSSRDRGRNEQFF.

V and J are TRBV6-4 and TRBJ1-1; a weak D match, TRBD1 (6 bases). The CDR3 is 18 residues long. Germline values: CDR1 MRHNA, CDR2 SNTAGT. The ends were cut back, 2 bases at V and 0 bases at J, with 19 bases in the middle. CDR3 sequence (DNA): TGTGCCAGCAGTGACACTTACCTCCTGGACAGCATGAACACTGAAGCTTTCTTT. Protein product: CASSDTYLLDSMNTEAFF.